This TCR beta chain was obtained from a study of blood T cells in healthy people across ages. The wider study: There was about one barcoded beta molecule captured by template switching per two T cells. Study-level points and caveats: Diversity of TCR beta per million T cells declined in a roughly linear way with age.

Using a J-beta primer mix together with a sample-barcoded 5' primer, a second PCR was run for roughly 7 to 12 cycles. TCRdb re-called the 5' RACE reads through MiXCR, storing one row per CDR3 protein. The sample includes under 850,000 distinct CDR3 sequences, about 37% of them seen just once. This clonotype occurred a few times. Its antigen is still unknown. From germline, CDR1 is SGDLS and CDR2 YYNGEE. CDR3 length equals 16 residues. J lost 8 bases, V lost 1 base, and 6 bases had no gene match. The chain is built from TRBV9 and TRBJ2-1; 13 bases fit TRBD2. Sequencing was performed on blood. The sequence was obtained from a man younger than 30 in good health. The CDR3 coding sequence is TGTGCCAGCAGCGTACGGACTAGCGGGGGTACGGATGAGCAGTTCTTC. It translates to CASSVRTSGGTDEQFF.